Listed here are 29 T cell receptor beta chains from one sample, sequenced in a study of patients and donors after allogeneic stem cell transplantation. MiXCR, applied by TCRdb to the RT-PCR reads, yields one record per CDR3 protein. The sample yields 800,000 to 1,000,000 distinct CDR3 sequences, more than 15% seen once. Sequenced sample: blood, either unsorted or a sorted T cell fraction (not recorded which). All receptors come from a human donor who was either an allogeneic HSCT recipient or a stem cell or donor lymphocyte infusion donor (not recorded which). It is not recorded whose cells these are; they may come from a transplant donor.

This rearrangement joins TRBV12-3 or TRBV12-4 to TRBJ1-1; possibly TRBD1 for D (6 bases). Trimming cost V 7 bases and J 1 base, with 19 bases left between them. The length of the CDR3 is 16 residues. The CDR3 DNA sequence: TGTGCCAGCACAACCTGGTCAGGGGCCGCGAACACTGAAGCTTTCTTT. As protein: CASTTWSGAANTEAFF.

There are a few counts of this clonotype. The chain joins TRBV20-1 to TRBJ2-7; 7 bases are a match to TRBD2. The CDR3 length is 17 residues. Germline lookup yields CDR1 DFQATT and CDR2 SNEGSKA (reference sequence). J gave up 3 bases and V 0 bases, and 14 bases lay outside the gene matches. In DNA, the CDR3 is TGCAGTGCTAGAGATAGGACTAGACCTACCCTGGGCTACGAGCAGTACTTC. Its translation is CSARDRTRPTLGYEQYF.

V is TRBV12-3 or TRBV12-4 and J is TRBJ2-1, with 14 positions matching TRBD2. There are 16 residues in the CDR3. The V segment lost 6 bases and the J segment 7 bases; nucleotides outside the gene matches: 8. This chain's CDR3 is CASSLLRTSGGNEQFF. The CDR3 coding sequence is TGTGCCAGCAGCCTTCTACGGACTAGCGGGGGGAATGAGCAGTTCTTC.

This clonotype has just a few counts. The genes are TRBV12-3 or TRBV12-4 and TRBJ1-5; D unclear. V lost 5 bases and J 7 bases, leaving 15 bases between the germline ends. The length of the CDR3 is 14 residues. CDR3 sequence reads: CASSIRRSQQPQHF. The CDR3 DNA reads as TGTGCCAGCAGTATCCGCAGGTCACAACAGCCCCAGCATTTT.

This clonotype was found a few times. CDR3 sequence: CASTEVPRRTNEKLFF. In DNA form, the CDR3 reads TGCGCCAGCACCGAGGTTCCCCGGAGGACTAATGAAAAACTGTTTTTT. V gene TRBV5-1 combines with J gene TRBJ1-4; D unresolved. The ends were cut back, 6 bases at V and 2 bases at J, with 17 bases in the middle. In germline, CDR1 is SGHRS, CDR2 YFSETQ. This CDR3 contains 16 residues.

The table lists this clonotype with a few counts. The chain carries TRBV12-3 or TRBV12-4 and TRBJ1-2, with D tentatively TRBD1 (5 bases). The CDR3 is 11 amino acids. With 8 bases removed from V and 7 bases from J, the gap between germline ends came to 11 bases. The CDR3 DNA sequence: TGTGCCAGCGGGGGGGGTTTTGGCTACACCTTC. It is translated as CASGGGFGYTF.

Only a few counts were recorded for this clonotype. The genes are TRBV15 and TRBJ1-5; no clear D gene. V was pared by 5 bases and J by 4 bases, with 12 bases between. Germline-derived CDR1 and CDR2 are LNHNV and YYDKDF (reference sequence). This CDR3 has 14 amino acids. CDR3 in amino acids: CATSARSPNQPQHF. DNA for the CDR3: TGTGCCACCAGCGCAAGATCTCCAAATCAGCCCCAGCATTTT. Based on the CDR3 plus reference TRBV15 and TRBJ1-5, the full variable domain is DAMVIQNPRYQVTQFGKPVTLSCSQTLNHNVMYWYQQKSSQAPKLLFHYYDKDFNNEADTPDNFQSRRPNTSFCFLDIRSPGLGDTAMYLCATSARSPNQPQHFGDGTRLSIL.

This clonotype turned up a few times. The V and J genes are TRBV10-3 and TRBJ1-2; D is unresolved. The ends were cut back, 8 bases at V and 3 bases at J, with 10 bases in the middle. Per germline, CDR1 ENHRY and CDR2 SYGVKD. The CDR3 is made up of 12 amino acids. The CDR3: CAIRTGDYGYTF. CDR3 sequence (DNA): TGTGCCATCCGGACGGGTGACTATGGCTACACCTTC.

The CDR3 DNA is TGTGCCAGCGGGGGTAGGGGCCAGGTCGATAATTCACCCCTCCACTTT. Its protein product is CASGGRGQVDNSPLHF. The chain carries TRBV27 and TRBJ1-6; maybe TRBD1 (5 bases). Germline V lookup: CDR1 MNHEY, CDR2 SMNVEV (reference sequence). CDR3 size: 16 residues. V lost 8 bases and J 5 bases, leaving 19 bases between the germline ends.

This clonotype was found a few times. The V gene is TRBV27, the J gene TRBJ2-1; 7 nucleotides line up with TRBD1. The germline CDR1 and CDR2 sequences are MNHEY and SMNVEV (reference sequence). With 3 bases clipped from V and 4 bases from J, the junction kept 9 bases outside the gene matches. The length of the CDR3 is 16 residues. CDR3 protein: CASSFSPDRPYNEQFF. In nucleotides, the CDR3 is TGTGCCAGCAGTTTTTCCCCGGACAGGCCTTACAATGAGCAGTTCTTC.

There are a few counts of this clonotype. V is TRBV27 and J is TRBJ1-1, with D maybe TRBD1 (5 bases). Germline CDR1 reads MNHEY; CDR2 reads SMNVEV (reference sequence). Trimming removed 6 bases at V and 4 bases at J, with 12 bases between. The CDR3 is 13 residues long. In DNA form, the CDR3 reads TGTGCCAGCAGGAAGGGGCAGGTCACTGAAGCTTTCTTT. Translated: CASRKGQVTEAFF.

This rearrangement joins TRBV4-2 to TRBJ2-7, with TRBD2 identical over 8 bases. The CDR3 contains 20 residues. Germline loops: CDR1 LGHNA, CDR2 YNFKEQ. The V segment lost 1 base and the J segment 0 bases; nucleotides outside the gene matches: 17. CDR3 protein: CASSQGIRRIAGSNSYEQYF. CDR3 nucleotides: TGTGCCAGCAGCCAAGGGATACGTAGAATAGCGGGATCTAACTCCTACGAGCAGTACTTC.

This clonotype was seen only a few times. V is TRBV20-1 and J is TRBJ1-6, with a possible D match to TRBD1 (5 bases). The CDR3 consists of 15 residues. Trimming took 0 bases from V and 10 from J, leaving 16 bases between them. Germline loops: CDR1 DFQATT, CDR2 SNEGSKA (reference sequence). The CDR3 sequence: CSAREVGRVNSPLHF. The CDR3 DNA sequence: TGCAGTGCTAGAGAGGTTGGCAGGGTTAACTCACCCCTCCACTTT.

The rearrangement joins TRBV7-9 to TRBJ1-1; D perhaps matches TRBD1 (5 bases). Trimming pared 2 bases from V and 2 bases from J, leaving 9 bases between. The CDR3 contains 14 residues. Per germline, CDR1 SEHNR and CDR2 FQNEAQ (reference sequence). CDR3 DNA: TGTGCCAGCAGCTTAATGGGGGGAAACACTGAAGCTTTCTTT. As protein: CASSLMGGNTEAFF.

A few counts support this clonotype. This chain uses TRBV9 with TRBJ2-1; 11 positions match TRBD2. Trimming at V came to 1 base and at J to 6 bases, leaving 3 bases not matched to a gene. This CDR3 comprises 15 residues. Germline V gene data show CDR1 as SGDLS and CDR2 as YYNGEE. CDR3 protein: CASSVTSGSTNEQFF. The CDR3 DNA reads TGTGCCAGCAGCGTAACTAGCGGGAGTACCAATGAGCAGTTCTTC.

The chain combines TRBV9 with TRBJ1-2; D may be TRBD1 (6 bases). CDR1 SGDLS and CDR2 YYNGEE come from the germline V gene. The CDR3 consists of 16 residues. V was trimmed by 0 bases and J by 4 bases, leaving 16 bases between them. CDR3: CASSVGEGVGLYGYTF. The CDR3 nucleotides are TGTGCCAGCAGCGTAGGGGAGGGGGTGGGTCTCTATGGCTACACCTTC. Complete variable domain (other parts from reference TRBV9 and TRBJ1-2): DSGVTQTPKHLITATGQRVTLRCSPRSGDLSVYWYQQSLDQGLQFLIQYYNGEERAKGNILERFSAQQFPDLHSELNLSSLELGDSALYFCASSVGEGVGLYGYTFGSGTRLTVV.

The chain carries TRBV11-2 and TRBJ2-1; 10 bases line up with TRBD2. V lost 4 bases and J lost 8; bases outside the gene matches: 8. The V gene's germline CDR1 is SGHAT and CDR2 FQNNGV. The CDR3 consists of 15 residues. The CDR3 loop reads CASSSKRGGGDEQFF. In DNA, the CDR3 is TGTGCCAGCAGCTCAAAGCGGGGGGGCGGAGATGAGCAGTTCTTC.

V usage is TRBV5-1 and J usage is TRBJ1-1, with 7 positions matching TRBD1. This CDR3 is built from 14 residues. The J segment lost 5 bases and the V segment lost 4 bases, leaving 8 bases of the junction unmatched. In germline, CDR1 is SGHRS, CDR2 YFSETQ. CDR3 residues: CASSPTGRRTEAFF. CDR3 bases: TGCGCCAGCAGCCCGACAGGGAGGAGGACTGAAGCTTTCTTT.

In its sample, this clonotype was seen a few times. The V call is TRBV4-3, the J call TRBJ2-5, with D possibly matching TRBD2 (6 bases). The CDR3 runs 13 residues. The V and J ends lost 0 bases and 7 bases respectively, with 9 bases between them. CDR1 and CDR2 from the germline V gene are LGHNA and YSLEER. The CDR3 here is CASSQDEAGTQYF. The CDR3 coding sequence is TGCGCCAGCAGCCAAGATGAAGCGGGGACCCAGTACTTC.

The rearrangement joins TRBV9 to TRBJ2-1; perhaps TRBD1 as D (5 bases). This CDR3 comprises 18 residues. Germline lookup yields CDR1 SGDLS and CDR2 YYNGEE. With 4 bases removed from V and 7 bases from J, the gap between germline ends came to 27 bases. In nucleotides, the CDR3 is TGTGCCAGCAGCTCAACCCTCCTTCAGGGAAGGGTCGGGAATGAGCAGTTCTTC. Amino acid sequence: CASSSTLLQGRVGNEQFF.

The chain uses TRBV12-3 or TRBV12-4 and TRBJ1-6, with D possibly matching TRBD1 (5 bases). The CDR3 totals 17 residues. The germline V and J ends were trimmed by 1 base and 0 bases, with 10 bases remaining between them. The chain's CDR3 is CASSLDWGSSYNSPLHF. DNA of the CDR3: TGTGCCAGCAGTTTAGATTGGGGGAGCTCCTATAATTCACCCCTCCACTTT.

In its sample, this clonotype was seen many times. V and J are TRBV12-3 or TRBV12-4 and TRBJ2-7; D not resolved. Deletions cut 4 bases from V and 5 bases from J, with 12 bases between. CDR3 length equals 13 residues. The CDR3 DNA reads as TGTGCCAGCAGTTCGGTTTGGCGAGACGAGCAGTACTTC. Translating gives CASSSVWRDEQYF.

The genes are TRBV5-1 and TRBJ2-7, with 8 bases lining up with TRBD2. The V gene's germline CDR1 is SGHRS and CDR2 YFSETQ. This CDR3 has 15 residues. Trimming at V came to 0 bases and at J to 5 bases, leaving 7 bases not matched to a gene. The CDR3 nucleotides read TGCGCCAGCAGCTTGGGGTCGGGAGGGCCCCACGAGCAGTACTTC. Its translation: CASSLGSGGPHEQYF.

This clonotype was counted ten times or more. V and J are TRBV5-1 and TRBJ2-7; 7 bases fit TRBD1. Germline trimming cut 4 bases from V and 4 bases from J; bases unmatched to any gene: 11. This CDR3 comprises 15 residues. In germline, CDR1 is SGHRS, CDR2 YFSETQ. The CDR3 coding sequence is TGCGCCAGCAGCCCTGACAGGGCTTTAGGATACGAGCAGTACTTC. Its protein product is CASSPDRALGYEQYF. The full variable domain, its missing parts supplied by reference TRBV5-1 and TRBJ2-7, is KAGVTQTPRYLIKTRGQQVTLSCSPISGHRSVSWYQQTPGQGLQFLFEYFSETQRNKGNFPGRFSGRQFSNSRSEMNVSTLELGDSALYLCASSPDRALGYEQYFGPGTRLTVT.

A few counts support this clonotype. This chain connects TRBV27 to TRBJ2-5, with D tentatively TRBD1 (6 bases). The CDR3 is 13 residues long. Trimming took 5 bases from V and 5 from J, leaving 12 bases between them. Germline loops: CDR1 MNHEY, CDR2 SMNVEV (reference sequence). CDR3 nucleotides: TGTGCCAGCAGTAAAGTCAGGGGTGAGACCCAGTACTTC. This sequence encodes CASSKVRGETQYF.

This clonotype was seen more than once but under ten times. CDR3 protein: CASSHSGGAYNEQFF. The CDR3 bases are TGTGCCAGCAGCCATAGCGGGGGGGCCTACAATGAGCAGTTCTTC. This sequence joins TRBV7-6 and TRBJ2-1; 11 positions match TRBD2. CDR1 and CDR2 (germline): SGHVS, FNYEAQ. The trim removed 5 bases at V and 2 bases at J, leaving 2 bases unmatched. The CDR3 spans 15 residues.

DNA of the CDR3: TGTGCCAGCAGTTTATCGGGTATCAGGGACAATGAGCAGTTCTTC. This gives the protein CASSLSGIRDNEQFF. The rearrangement links TRBV27 to TRBJ2-1, with D possibly matching TRBD1 (5 bases). This CDR3 spans 15 amino acids. With 0 bases removed from V and 5 bases from J, the gap between germline ends came to 11 bases. Germline V CDR1 and CDR2: MNHEY, SMNVEV (reference sequence).

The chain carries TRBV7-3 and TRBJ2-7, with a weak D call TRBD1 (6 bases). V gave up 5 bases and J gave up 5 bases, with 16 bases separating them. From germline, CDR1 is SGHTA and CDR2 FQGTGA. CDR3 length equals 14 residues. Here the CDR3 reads CASSAPGTNDEQYF. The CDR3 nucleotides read TGTGCCAGCAGCGCCCCCGGGACAAATGACGAGCAGTACTTC.

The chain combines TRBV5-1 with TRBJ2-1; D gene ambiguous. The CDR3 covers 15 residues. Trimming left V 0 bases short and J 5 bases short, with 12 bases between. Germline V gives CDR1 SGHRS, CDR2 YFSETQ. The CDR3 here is CASSLDGTLNNEQFF. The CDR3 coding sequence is TGCGCCAGCAGCTTGGACGGTACCCTTAACAATGAGCAGTTCTTC.